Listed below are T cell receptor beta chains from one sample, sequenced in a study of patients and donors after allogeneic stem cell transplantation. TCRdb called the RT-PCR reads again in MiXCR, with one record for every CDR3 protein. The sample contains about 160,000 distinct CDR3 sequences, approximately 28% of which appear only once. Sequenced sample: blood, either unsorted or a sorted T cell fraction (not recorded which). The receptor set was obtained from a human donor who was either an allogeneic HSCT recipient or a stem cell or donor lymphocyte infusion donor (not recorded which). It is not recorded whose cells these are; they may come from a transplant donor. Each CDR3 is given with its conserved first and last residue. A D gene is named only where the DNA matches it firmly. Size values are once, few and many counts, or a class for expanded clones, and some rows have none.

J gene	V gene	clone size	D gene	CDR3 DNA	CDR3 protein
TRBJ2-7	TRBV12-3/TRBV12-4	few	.	TGTGCCAGCAGTCCCGCCCCTATCTCCTACGAGCAGTACTTC	CASSPAPISYEQYF
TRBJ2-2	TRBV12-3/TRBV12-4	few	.	TGTGCCAGCGGGACTGGGTGGGAGCTGTTTTTT	CASGTGWELFF
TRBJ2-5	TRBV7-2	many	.	TGTGCCAGCAGCTTTGACGGACAGTACCAAGAGACCCAGTACTTC	CASSFDGQYQETQYF
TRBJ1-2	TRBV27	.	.	TGTGCCAGCAGTTTTTCTGGGGGTCATGGCTACACCTTC	CASSFSGGHGYTF
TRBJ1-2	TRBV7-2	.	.	TGTGCCAGCAACCCGTGGGGGGGCTTTAATTATGGCTACACCTTC	CASNPWGGFNYGYTF
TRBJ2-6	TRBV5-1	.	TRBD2	TGCGCCAGCAGCTTGCTAGCGGGGGCCTATGCCAACGTCCTGACTTTC	CASSLLAGAYANVLTF
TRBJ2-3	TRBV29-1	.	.	TGCAGCGTTGGGGGCCAACTAGATCCGCAGTATTTT	CSVGGQLDPQYF
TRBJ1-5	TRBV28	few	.	TGTGCCAGCGGACAGCCGTCCGTGCCCCAGCATTTT	CASGQPSVPQHF
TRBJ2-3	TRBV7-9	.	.	TGTGCCAGCAGCTTAGTGGCTGCAGATACGCAGTATTTT	CASSLVAADTQYF
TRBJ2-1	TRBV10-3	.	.	TGTGCCATCAGTCTCTTTGGGGGATTCGCTGAGCAGTTCTTC	CAISLFGGFAEQFF
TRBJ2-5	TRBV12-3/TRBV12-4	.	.	TGTGCCAGCAGTTTTTGGGGGCAAGAGACCCAGTACTTC	CASSFWGQETQYF
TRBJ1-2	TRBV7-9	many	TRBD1	TGTGCCAGCAGCTTGTCGATGACCGGGACAGAGTCCTATGGCTACACCTTC	CASSLSMTGTESYGYTF
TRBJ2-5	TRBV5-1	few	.	TGCGCCAGCAGTCCTATTCCCCCACAAGAGACCCAGTACTTC	CASSPIPPQETQYF
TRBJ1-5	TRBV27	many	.	TGTGCCAGCAGTCCCTCGTTCCGGGGGGCAAATCAGCCCCAGCATTTT	CASSPSFRGANQPQHF
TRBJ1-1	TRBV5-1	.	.	TGCGCCAGCAGCCAGGACGGGTGGGGCACTGAAGCTTTCTTT	CASSQDGWGTEAFF
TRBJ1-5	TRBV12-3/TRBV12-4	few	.	TGTGCCAGCAGTTTAGGCCAGGGGCCCCAGCATTTT	CASSLGQGPQHF
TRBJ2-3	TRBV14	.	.	TGTGCCAGCAGCCACATGATGGGAGGCCGCACAGATACGCAGTATTTT	CASSHMMGGRTDTQYF
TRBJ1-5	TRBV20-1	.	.	TGCAGTGCCGCCCGGGGCCTCAATCAGCCCCAGCATTTT	CSAARGLNQPQHF
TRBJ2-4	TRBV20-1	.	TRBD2	TGCAGTGCTAGTGGGGCTAGCGGGACGGGGGCCAAAAACATTCAGTACTTC	CSASGASGTGAKNIQYF
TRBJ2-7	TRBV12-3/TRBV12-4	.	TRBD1	TGTGCCAGCAGTCCCGGACAGGGCCCAACCTACGAGCAGTACTTC	CASSPGQGPTYEQYF
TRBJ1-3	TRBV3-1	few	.	TGTGCCAGCAGCCCCGGGACAACGAGCTCTGGAAACACCATATATTTT	CASSPGTTSSGNTIYF